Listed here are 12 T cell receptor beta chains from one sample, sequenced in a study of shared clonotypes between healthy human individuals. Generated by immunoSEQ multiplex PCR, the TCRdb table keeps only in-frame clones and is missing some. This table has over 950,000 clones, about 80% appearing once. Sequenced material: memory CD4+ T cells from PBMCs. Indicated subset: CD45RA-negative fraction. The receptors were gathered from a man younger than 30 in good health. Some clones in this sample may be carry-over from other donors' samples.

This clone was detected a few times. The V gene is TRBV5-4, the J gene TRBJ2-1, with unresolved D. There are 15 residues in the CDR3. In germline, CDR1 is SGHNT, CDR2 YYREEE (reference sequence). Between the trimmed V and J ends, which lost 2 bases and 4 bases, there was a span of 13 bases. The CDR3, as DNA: TGTGCCAGCAGCTTTCCCAACCAAGTTTACAATGAGCAGTTCTTC. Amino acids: CASSFPNQVYNEQFF.

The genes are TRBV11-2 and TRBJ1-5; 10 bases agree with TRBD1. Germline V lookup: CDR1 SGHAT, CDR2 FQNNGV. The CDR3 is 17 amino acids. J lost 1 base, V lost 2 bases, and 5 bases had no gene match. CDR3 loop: CASSLRGDRGSNQPQHF. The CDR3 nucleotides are TGTGCCAGCAGCTTAAGGGGGGACAGGGGAAGCAATCAGCCCCAGCATTTT.

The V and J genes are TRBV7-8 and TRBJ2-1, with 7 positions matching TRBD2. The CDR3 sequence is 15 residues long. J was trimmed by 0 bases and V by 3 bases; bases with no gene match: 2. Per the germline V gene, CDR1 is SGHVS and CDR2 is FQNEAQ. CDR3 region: CASSFSSGSYNEQFF. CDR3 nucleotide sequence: TGTGCCAGCAGCTTTTCTAGCGGCTCCTACAATGAGCAGTTCTTC. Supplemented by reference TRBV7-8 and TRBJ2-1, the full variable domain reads GAGVSQSPRYKVAKRGQDVALRCDPISGHVSLFWYQQALGQGPEFLTYFQNEAQLDKSGLPSDRFFAERPEGSVSTLKIQRTQQEDSAVYLCASSFSSGSYNEQFFGPGTRLTVL.

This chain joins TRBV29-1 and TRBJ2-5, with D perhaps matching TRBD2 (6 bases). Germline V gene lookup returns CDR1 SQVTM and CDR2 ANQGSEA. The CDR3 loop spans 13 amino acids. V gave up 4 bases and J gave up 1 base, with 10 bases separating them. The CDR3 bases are TGCAGCGTTGGAAGCGGGCGCCAAGAGACCCAGTACTTC. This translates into CSVGSGRQETQYF.

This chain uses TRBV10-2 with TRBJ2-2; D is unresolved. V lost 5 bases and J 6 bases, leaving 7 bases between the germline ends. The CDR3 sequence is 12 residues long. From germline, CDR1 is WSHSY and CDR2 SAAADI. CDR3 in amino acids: CASSSPPGELFF. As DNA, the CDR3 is TGCGCCAGCAGTTCCCCCCCCGGGGAGCTGTTTTTT.

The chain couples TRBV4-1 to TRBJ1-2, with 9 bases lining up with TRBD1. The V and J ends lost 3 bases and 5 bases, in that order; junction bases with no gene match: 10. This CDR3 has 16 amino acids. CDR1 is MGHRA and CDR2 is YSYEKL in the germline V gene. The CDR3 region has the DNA TGCGCCAGCAGCCACCCGGGACAGGGCCCCGAGTATGGCTACACCTTC. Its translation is CASSHPGQGPEYGYTF.

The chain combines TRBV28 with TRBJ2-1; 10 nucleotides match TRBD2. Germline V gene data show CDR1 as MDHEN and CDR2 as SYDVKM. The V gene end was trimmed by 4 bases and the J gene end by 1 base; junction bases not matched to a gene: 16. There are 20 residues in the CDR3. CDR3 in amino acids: CASSSTKAGGPTRSYNEQFF. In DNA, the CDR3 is TGTGCCAGCAGTTCAACAAAAGCGGGAGGGCCGACTCGGTCCTACAATGAGCAGTTCTTC. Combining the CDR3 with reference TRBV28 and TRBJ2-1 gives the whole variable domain DVKVTQSSRYLVKRTGEKVFLECVQDMDHENMFWYRQDPGLGLRLIYFSYDVKMKEKGDIPEGYSVSREKKERFSLILESASTNQTSMYLCASSSTKAGGPTRSYNEQFFGPGTRLTVL.

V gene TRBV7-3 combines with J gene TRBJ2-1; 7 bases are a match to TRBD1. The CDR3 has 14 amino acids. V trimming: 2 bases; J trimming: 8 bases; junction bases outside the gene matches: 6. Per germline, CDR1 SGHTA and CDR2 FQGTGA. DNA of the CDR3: TGTGCCAGCAGCTTACGGGACAGTACGGATGAGCAGTTCTTC. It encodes CASSLRDSTDEQFF.

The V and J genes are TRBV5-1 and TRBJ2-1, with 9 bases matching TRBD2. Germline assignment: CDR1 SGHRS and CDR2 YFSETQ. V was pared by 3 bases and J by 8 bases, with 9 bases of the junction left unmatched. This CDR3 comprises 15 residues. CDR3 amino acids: CASSYASGMIHEQFF. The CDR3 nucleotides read TGCGCCAGCAGCTATGCTAGCGGGATGATCCATGAGCAGTTCTTC.

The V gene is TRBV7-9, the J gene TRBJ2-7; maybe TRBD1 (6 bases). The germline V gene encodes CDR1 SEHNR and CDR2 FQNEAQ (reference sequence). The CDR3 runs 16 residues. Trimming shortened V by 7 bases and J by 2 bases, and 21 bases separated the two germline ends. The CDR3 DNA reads TGTGCCAGCACGCCACTAGGGGGACACCTGACCTACGAGCAGTACTTC. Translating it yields CASTPLGGHLTYEQYF.

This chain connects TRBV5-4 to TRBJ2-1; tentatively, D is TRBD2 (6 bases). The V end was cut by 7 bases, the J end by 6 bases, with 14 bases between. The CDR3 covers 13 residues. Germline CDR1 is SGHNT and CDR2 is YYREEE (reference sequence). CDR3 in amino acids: CASLVIGGNEQFF. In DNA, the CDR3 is TGTGCCAGCCTGGTAATCGGGGGCAATGAGCAGTTCTTC.

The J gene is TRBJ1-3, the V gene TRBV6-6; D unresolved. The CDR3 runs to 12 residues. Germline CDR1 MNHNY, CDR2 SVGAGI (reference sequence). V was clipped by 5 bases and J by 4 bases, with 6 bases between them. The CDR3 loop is CASSHQGNTIYF. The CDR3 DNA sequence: TGTGCCAGCAGTCACCAAGGAAACACCATATATTTT.